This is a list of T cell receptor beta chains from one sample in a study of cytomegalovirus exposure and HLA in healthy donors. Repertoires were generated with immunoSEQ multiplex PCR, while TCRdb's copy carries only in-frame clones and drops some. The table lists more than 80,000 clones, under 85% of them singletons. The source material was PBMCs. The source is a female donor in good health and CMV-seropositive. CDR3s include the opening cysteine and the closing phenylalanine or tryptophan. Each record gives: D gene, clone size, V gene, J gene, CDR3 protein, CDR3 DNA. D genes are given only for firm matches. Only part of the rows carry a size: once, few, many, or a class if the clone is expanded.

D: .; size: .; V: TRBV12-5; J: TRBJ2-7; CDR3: CASGPQDYEQYF; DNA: TGTGCTAGTGGACCCCAGGACTACGAGCAGTACTTC
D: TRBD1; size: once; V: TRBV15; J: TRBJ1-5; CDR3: CATSGRTGSSQPQHF; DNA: TGTGCCACCAGCGGGAGGACAGGGTCTTCACAGCCCCAGCATTTT
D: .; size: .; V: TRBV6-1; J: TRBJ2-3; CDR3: CASNPGLPTDTQYF; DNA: TGTGCCAGCAACCCGGGACTGCCCACAGATACGCAGTATTTT
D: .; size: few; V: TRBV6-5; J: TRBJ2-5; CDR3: CASRRSETQYF; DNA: TGTGCCAGCAGGAGGTCAGAGACCCAGTACTTC
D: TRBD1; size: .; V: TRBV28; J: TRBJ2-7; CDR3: CASGYPDRGREQYF; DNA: TGTGCCAGCGGATACCCGGACAGGGGACGCGAGCAGTACTTC
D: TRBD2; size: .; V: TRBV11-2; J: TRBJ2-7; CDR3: CASTYLLRTSGSVTQYF; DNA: TGTGCCAGCACCTACCTCTTACGGACTAGCGGGAGTGTGACTCAGTACTTC
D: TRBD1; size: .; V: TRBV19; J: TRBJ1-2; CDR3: CASSTSGQSFSNYGYTF; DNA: TGTGCCAGTAGTACTTCGGGACAGAGCTTCTCGAACTATGGCTACACCTTC
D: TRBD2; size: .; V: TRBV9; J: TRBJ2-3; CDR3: CASSVGIAGGFTDTQYF; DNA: TGTGCCAGCAGCGTAGGAATAGCGGGAGGGTTCACAGATACGCAGTATTTT
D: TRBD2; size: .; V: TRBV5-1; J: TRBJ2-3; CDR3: CASSLGPSGGTDTQYF; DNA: TGCGCCAGCAGCTTGGGCCCTAGCGGGGGGACAGATACGCAGTATTTT
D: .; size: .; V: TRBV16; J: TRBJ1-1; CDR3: CASSQFSNTEAFF; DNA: TGTGCCAGCAGCCAGTTCTCGAACACTGAAGCTTTCTTT
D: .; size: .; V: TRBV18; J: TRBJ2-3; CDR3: CASSPPRVSGYLVTDTQYF; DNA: TGTGCCAGCTCACCACCACGGGTCTCAGGGTACTTAGTCACAGATACGCAGTATTTT
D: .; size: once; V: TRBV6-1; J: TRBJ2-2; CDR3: CACPGTLNTGELFF; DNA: TGTGCCTGCCCCGGGACACTGAACACCGGGGAGCTGTTTTTT
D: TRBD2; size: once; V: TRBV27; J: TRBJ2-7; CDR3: CASSSAVGTSSYEQYF; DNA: TGTGCCAGCAGTTCCGCGGTCGGGACTAGCTCCTACGAGCAGTACTTC
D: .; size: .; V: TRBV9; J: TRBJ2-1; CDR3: CASSGEQRPYNEQFF; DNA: TGTGCCAGCAGCGGGGAGCAGCGGCCCTACAATGAGCAGTTCTTC
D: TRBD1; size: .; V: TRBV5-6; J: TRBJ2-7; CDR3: CASSTRQGPQGYF; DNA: TGTGCCAGCAGCACCCGACAGGGGCCGCAGGGGTACTTC
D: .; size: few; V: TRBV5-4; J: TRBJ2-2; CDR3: CASSLRGGGDTGELFF; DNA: TGTGCCAGCAGCTTGAGAGGGGGCGGGGACACCGGGGAGCTGTTTTTT
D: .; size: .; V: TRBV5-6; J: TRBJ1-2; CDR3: CASSLGRGSRGYGYTF; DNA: TGTGCCAGCAGCTTGGGGCGGGGCTCGCGAGGCTATGGCTACACCTTC
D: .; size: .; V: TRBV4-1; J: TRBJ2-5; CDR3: CASSQSQETQYF; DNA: TGCGCCAGCAGCCAGTCTCAAGAGACCCAGTACTTC
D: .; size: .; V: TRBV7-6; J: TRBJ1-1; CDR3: CASSLQGSTEAFF; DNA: TGTGCCAGCAGCTTACAAGGGAGTACTGAAGCTTTCTTT
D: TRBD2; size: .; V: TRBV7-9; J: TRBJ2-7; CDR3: CASSPWGGVSSYEQYF; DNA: TGTGCCAGCAGCCCTTGGGGGGGGGTCAGCTCCTACGAGCAGTACTTC
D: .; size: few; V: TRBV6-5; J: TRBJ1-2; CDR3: CASNAELGGAHGYTF; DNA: TGTGCCAGCAATGCCGAATTGGGGGGGGCCCATGGCTACACCTTC
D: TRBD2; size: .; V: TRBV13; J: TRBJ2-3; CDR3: CASSSRTSGGSGDTQYF; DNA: TGTGCCAGCAGCTCCCGGACTAGCGGGGGCTCAGGGGATACGCAGTATTTT
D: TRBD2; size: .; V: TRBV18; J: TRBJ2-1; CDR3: CASSSTSGYNEQFF; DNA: TGTGCCAGCTCATCGACTAGCGGCTACAATGAGCAGTTCTTC
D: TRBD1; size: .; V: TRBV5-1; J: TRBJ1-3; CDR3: CASSLGGTGTGNTIYF; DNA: TGCGCCAGCAGCTTGGGGGGGACAGGGACTGGAAACACCATATATTTT
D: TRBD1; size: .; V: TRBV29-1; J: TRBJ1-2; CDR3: CSVEDVNRGLGGYTF; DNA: TGCAGCGTTGAAGATGTGAACAGGGGGCTCGGGGGCTACACCTTC
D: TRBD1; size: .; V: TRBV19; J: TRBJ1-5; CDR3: CASSNDRGSPNQPQHF; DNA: TGTGCCAGTAGTAATGACAGGGGGAGTCCGAATCAGCCCCAGCATTTT
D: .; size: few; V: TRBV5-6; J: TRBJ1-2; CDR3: CASSLQGVYGYTF; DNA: TGTGCCAGCAGCCTACAGGGAGTCTATGGCTACACCTTC
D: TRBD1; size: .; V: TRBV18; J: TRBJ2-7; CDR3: CASSPSGGLSPYEQYF; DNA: TGTGCCAGCTCCCCCTCAGGGGGCCTCTCCCCCTACGAGCAGTACTTC